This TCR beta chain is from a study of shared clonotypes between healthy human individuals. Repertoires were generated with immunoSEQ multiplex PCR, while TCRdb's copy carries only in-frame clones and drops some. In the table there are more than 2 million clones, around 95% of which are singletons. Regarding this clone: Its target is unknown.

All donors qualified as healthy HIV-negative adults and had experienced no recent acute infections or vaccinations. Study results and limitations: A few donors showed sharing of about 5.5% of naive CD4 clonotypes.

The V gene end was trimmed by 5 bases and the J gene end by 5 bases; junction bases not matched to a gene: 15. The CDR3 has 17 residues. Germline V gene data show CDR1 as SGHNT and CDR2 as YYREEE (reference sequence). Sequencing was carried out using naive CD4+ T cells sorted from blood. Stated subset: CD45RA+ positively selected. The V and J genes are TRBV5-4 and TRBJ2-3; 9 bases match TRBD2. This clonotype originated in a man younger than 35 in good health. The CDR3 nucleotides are TGTGCCAGCAGGACGCAGGATGGCGGGAGGGCCAGAGATACGCAGTATTTT. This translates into CASRTQDGGRARDTQYF.